This TCR beta chain was sequenced for a study of Graves' ophthalmopathy and Graves' hyperthyroidism. Study-level background: Ophthalmopathy absent within 18 months of follow-up marked hyperthyroidism as stable. Study findings and constraints: A model built from 13 signatures distinguished ophthalmopathy from stable hyperthyroidism with about 86% sensitivity and approximately 81% specificity.

Amplification targeted the TCR beta CDR3 regions, with RNA transcripts as the source material. HTBI primers served in a first-round RT-PCR, which a second-round multiplex PCR followed. TCRdb fed the multiplex PCR reads into MiXCR, producing one record per CDR3 protein. The data contain roughly 1.1 million distinct CDR3 sequences, 35% to 40% of them seen just once; the ten biggest clones take up 8.5% to 14%. A note on this clonotype: Its antigen remains unknown.

The CDR3 is 17 residues long. CDR1 is DFQATT and CDR2 is SNEGSKA in the germline V gene (reference sequence). V gave up 1 base and J gave up 7 bases; unmatched junction bases: 18. Sequencing used peripheral blood or thyroid tissue (not recorded which). This clonotype was sampled from an adult man with Graves' hyperthyroidism. The gene calls are TRBV20-1 and TRBJ2-7; the match to TRBD2 covers 8 bases. CDR3 coding DNA: TGCAGTGCTAGAGGTTTTAGCGGGGAGTCAGCCTACAATGAGCAGTACTTC. It yields the protein CSARGFSGESAYNEQYF.